The 9 T cell receptor beta chains reported below all come from one sample, sequenced in a study of cytomegalovirus exposure and HLA in healthy donors. With 60 Vbeta and 13 Jbeta primers, the PCR was carried out. The method was immunoSEQ multiplex PCR; TCRdb's version includes in-frame clones alone and lacks a portion of them. This repertoire includes tens of thousands of clones. The sequenced sample was PBMCs. The receptors were sampled from a man aged 18 to 30 in good health and CMV-seropositive.

The V and J genes are TRBV19 and TRBJ2-7; the D gene is possibly TRBD1 (6 bases). CDR3 size: 14 residues. The V gene's germline CDR1 is LNHDA and CDR2 SQIVND (reference sequence). Trimming removed 4 bases from V and 0 bases from J, with 10 bases in between. The CDR3 protein is CASSTLDSSYEQYF. For the CDR3, the DNA is TGTGCCAGTAGTACCTTGGACAGCTCCTACGAGCAGTACTTC.

The gene calls are TRBV6-4 and TRBJ1-1; TRBD1 agrees at 10 bases. V shed 2 bases, J shed 7 bases, and the junction held 7 bases outside the gene matches. The CDR3 runs to 15 residues. Germline V gives CDR1 MRHNA, CDR2 SNTAGT. CDR3 in DNA: TGTGCCAGCAGTGACCCGGGACAGGGGCAAATTGAAGCTTTCTTT. Translation: CASSDPGQGQIEAFF.

The gene calls are TRBV4-1 and TRBJ1-2; D gene unclear. In germline, CDR1 is MGHRA, CDR2 YSYEKL. This CDR3 has 19 amino acids. The germline V and J ends were trimmed by 0 bases and 5 bases, with 25 bases remaining between them. CDR3 DNA sequence: TGCGCCAGCAGCCAAGAGAAATGGCGCACCTCGACTCCTTTTTATGGCTACACCTTC. This translates into CASSQEKWRTSTPFYGYTF.

The V gene is TRBV6-1, the J gene TRBJ1-1; a possible D gene is TRBD1 (5 bases). The CDR3 is 15 amino acids. Germline CDR1 is MNHNS and CDR2 is SASEGT. The V end lost 4 bases, the J end lost 0 bases, and 12 bases lay between the germline ends. The CDR3 DNA reads TGTGCCAGCAGTGTCTCGACAGAGATGAACACTGAAGCTTTCTTT. Its protein is CASSVSTEMNTEAFF.

The V call is TRBV15, the J call TRBJ1-5, with D tentatively TRBD1 (5 bases). Trimming cost V 0 bases and J 4 bases, with 16 bases left between them. The CDR3 totals 17 residues. Germline V lookup: CDR1 LNHNV, CDR2 YYDKDF (reference sequence). The CDR3 DNA is TGTGCCACCAGCAGAGATCTGGCAGGGTGGAATAATCAGCCCCAGCATTTT. It yields the protein CATSRDLAGWNNQPQHF.

V and J are TRBV15 and TRBJ2-6; D is uncertain. Trimming stripped 0 bases from V and 0 bases from J, with 3 bases between. CDR3 length equals 15 residues. Germline V gene data show CDR1 as LNHNV and CDR2 as YYDKDF (reference sequence). In nucleotides, the CDR3 is TGTGCCACCAGCAGAGAACTCTCTGGGGCCAACGTCCTGACTTTC. Translation gives CATSRELSGANVLTF.

The gene calls are TRBV11-2 and TRBJ2-3; 7 positions agree with TRBD2. Germline CDR1 SGHAT, CDR2 FQNNGV. V was clipped by 3 bases and J by 2 bases; unmatched bases: 8. This CDR3 region has 16 residues. CDR3 loop: CASSLEHRDYTDTQYF. CDR3 nucleotide sequence: TGTGCCAGCAGCTTGGAACATCGGGACTACACAGATACGCAGTATTTT.

The genes are TRBV11-2 and TRBJ2-7; 10 positions agree with TRBD2. V dropped 2 bases and J dropped 5; count of bases not matched to a gene: 15. The CDR3 is 18 residues long. Germline lookup yields CDR1 SGHAT and CDR2 FQNNGV. CDR3 DNA: TGTGCCAGCAGCTTAAATCTTCCTAGCGGGAGTTACGGGGACGAGCAGTACTTC. This codes for CASSLNLPSGSYGDEQYF.

The rearrangement links TRBV7-8 to TRBJ2-7, with 11 bases identical to TRBD2. Trimming cost V 5 bases and J 0 bases; bases outside gene matches: 3. Germline CDR1 and CDR2: SGHVS and FQNEAQ. CDR3 size: 15 residues. CDR3 protein: CASSGTSGDSYEQYF. The CDR3 nucleotides are TGTGCCAGCAGCGGGACTAGCGGAGACTCCTACGAGCAGTACTTC.